The T cell receptor (beta chain) under discussion was sequenced for a study of blood T cells in healthy people across ages. Losses at the gene ends were 2 bases for V and 5 bases for J; bases not matched to a gene: 9. The germline V gene encodes CDR1 LGHDT and CDR2 YNNKEL (reference sequence). This CDR3 is 16 amino acids long. A second roughly 6 to 12 cycle PCR used barcoded and J-beta primers. One entry per CDR3 protein, called by TCRdb with MiXCR from the 5' RACE reads. The sample shows 1.5 million to 2 million distinct CDR3 sequences, approximately 50% of them seen only once. The gene calls are TRBV3-1 and TRBJ2-3; 8 nucleotides line up with TRBD1. This receptor was taken from a woman aged 40-49 years in good health. Sequenced input: blood. CDR3 residues: CASSQNAGGAGDTQYF. CDR3 coding DNA: TGTGCCAGCAGCCAAAATGCAGGGGGCGCCGGAGATACGCAGTATTTT.